This T cell receptor (beta chain) was profiled in a study of T cells in Graves' hyperthyroidism and ophthalmopathy. RNA transcripts yielded amplified TCR beta CDR3 regions. The HTBI primer set served for first-round RT-PCR of the TCR CDR3. MiXCR, run by TCRdb on the multiplex PCR reads, gives a single entry per CDR3 protein. The top ten clones hold approximately 10% of a sample with some 500,000 distinct CDR3 sequences, approximately 25% of them seen once. Comments on this clonotype: The antigen is not known. The junction and the germline gene differ at one end; a read error may be behind it.

Study-wide results and caveats: Most expanded thyroid clonotypes above 0.001 recurred in blood.

Germline lookup yields CDR1 MNHEY and CDR2 SVGAGI. This CDR3 is built from 15 residues. Exclusion of a patient resulted from uncontrolled infection, other autoimmune disease, pregnancy or lactation. PBMCs were sourced from approximately 10 ml fresh peripheral blood. The rearrangement uses TRBV6-5 and TRBJ2-7, with 10 bases aligning to TRBD2. Material for sequencing was blood. The clonotype comes from a woman aged 25 to 39 with Graves' ophthalmopathy. In DNA, the CDR3 is TGTGCCAGCAGTTATAATAGCGGGGGGACCTATGAGCAGTACTTC. It specifies CASSYNSGGTYEQYF.